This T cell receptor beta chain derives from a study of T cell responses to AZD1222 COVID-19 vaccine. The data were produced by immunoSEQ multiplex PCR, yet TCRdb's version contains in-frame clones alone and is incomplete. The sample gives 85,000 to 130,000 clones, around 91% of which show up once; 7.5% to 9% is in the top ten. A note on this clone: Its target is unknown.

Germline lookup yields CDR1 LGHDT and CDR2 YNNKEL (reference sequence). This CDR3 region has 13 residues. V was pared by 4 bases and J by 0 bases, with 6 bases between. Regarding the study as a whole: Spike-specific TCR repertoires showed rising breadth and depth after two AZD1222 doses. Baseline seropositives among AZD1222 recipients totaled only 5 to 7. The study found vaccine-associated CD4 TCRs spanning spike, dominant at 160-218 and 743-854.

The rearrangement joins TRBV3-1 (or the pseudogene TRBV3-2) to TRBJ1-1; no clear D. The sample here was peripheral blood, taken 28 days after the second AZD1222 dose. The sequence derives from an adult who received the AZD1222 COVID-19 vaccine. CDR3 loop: CASSRLMNTEAFF. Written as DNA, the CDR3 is TGTGCCAGCAGCCGTCTTATGAACACTGAAGCTTTCTTT.